This TCR beta chain derives from a study of cytomegalovirus exposure and HLA in healthy donors. Study-level points and caveats: For cytomegalovirus status, the classifier reportedly gave diagnoses with high specificity and sensitivity.

60 Vbeta and 13 Jbeta primers were used in PCR. Sequencing used immunoSEQ multiplex PCR; TCRdb keeps in-frame clones, though not all of them. The data contain around 300,000 clones, more than 55% of them singletons. This clone occurred a few times. The antigen is unknown. Although they were nominally healthy when sampled, donors likely had unrecorded immune exposures. The V end was cut by 2 bases, the J end by 0 bases, with 8 bases between. This CDR3 contains 14 residues. Germline values: CDR1 SGHTA, CDR2 FQGNSA. Material: PBMCs. The genes are TRBV7-2 and TRBJ2-7, with a possible D match to TRBD1 (5 bases). The clonotype was recovered from a female donor in good health and CMV-seronegative. In DNA, the CDR3 is TGTGCCAGCAGCTTATTCAGGGACTCCTACGAGCAGTACTTC. The encoded protein is CASSLFRDSYEQYF. Full variable domain (missing parts from reference TRBV7-2 and TRBJ2-7): GAGVSQSPSNKVTEKGKDVELRCDPISGHTALYWYRQSLGQGLEFLIYFQGNSAPDKSGLPSDRFSAERTGGSVSTLTIQRTQQEDSAVYLCASSLFRDSYEQYFGPGTRLTVT.